This T cell receptor (beta chain) was observed in a study of tissue T cells after allogeneic stem cell transplantation. Across the whole study: Several unmodified and three CD34-selected T-cell-depleted grafts went to graft-versus-host disease patients. Pathologist review favored tissue samples showing histologically apparent lymphocytes.

The ends were cut back, 0 bases at V and 0 bases at J, with 6 bases in the middle. CDR1 is SGHRS, CDR2 YFSETQ, per germline. The CDR3 is 14 amino acids. General study results and limits: Few T cell clones were shared across patients, but motif clusters showed tissue-specific shared signatures.

CDR3 sequences, V/J genes, frequencies and template counts came from survey-depth TCRbeta sequencing. TCRdb keeps only in-frame clones here, not all; method: immunoSEQ multiplex PCR. Of around 6,800 clones listed, 65% to 85% are singletons. In regard to this clone: Its antigen is unidentified.

V and J are TRBV5-1 and TRBJ1-1; no clear D gene. The TCR comes from a male patient of 60 years or more with steroid-refractory graft-versus-host disease after an allogeneic stem cell transplant. The graft donor may be the source of some T cells. The source material was skin, sampled at autopsy. CDR3 loop: CASSLGHLNTEAFF. The CDR3 DNA reads as TGCGCCAGCAGCTTGGGACACCTGAACACTGAAGCTTTCTTT.